These 18 T cell receptor beta chains were sequenced from one sample in a study of T cell changes during pregnancy in multiple sclerosis. Repertoires were generated with immunoSEQ multiplex PCR, while TCRdb's copy carries only in-frame clones and drops some. The data show 50,000 to 70,000 clones, about nine tenths seen once. The sequenced sample was peripheral blood, obtained after pregnancy. Receptor source: a female donor in good health, enrolled as a control in a pregnancy study.

The rearrangement links TRBV7-6 to TRBJ1-3; perhaps TRBD1 as D (6 bases). Looked up from germline, CDR1 is SGHVS and CDR2 is FNYEAQ. The V gene lost 5 bases and the J gene lost 0 bases, with 14 bases spanning the gap. CDR3 size: 16 residues. Here the CDR3 DNA reads TGTGCCAGCAGCCCAGGTGGGACATACTCTGGAAACACCATATATTTT. Amino acids: CASSPGGTYSGNTIYF.

The V and J genes are TRBV7-3 and TRBJ2-1; 8 nucleotides align to TRBD2. The J segment lost 2 bases and the V segment lost 6 bases, leaving 6 bases of the junction unmatched. Germline V lookup: CDR1 SGHTA, CDR2 FQGTGA. This CDR3 has 15 residues. The CDR3 protein is CASSTTGGAYNEQFF. CDR3 bases: TGTGCCAGCAGTACGACCGGGGGGGCCTACAATGAGCAGTTCTTC.

The chain couples TRBV15 to TRBJ1-5, with no clear D. Trimming removed 5 bases at V and 11 bases at J, with 16 bases between. The CDR3 runs to 13 residues. CDR1 and CDR2 (germline): LNHNV, YYDKDF (reference sequence). Here the CDR3 DNA reads TGTGCCACCAGCGACATGGGCTCGAGAGCCCAGCATTTT. Translating it yields CATSDMGSRAQHF.

This rearrangement joins TRBV15 to TRBJ1-1; the D is unclear. CDR1 is LNHNV, CDR2 YYDKDF, per germline (reference sequence). The CDR3 is 12 amino acids. V shed 0 bases and J shed 8 bases, with 7 bases lying between them. The chain's CDR3 is CATSRDFGEAFF. DNA of the CDR3: TGTGCCACCAGCAGAGATTTCGGGGAAGCTTTCTTT.

The chain couples TRBV7-2 to TRBJ1-6, with TRBD1 matching over 7 bases. CDR1 and CDR2 from the germline V gene are SGHTA and FQGNSA. The V gene end was trimmed by 6 bases and the J gene end by 9 bases; junction bases not matched to a gene: 11. This CDR3 spans 15 amino acids. The CDR3 reads CASSPAPGGTSPLHF. The CDR3 DNA reads TGTGCCAGCAGTCCGGCCCCAGGGGGAACTTCACCCCTCCACTTT.

The CDR3 here is CASSLVRGTTDGYTF. The CDR3 nucleotides read TGCGCCAGCAGCTTGGTACGGGGGACGACAGATGGCTACACCTTC. This chain uses TRBV5-1 with TRBJ1-2; a weak D match, TRBD1 (5 bases). V lost 0 bases and J 6 bases, leaving 15 bases between the germline ends. Germline values: CDR1 SGHRS, CDR2 YFSETQ. This CDR3 contains 15 residues.

The chain uses TRBV11-3 and TRBJ2-1; 7 bases line up with TRBD2. Germline values: CDR1 SGHNT, CDR2 YENEEA. J was trimmed by 2 bases and V by 4 bases; bases with no gene match: 8. This CDR3 spans 16 amino acids. The DNA of the CDR3 is TGTGCCAGCAGCTGGGGGGGTAGGGGCACCTACAATGAGCAGTTCTTC. It specifies CASSWGGRGTYNEQFF.

In this sample, this clone turned up once. The chain uses TRBV25-1 and TRBJ2-1; 9 bases agree with TRBD1. The CDR3 has 17 residues. Germline V lookup: CDR1 MGHDK, CDR2 SYGVNS. The V gene end was trimmed by 8 bases and the J gene end by 7 bases; junction bases not matched to a gene: 18. The CDR3 DNA is TGTGCCAGCGTTTTCAGTTGGGGGACAGGGAGTCTAAATGAGCAGTTCTTC. Translating it yields CASVFSWGTGSLNEQFF.

This sequence joins TRBV4-3 and TRBJ2-1, with TRBD1 matching 9 bases. J lost 8 bases, V lost 4 bases, and 6 bases had no gene match. In germline, CDR1 is LGHNA, CDR2 YSLEER. The length of the CDR3 is 14 residues. The chain's CDR3 is CASSPRDRAYEQFF. For the CDR3, the DNA is TGCGCCAGCAGCCCCCGGGACAGGGCCTATGAGCAGTTCTTC.

This rearrangement joins TRBV19 to TRBJ1-5; D may be TRBD1 (5 bases). The germline CDR1 and CDR2 sequences are LNHDA and SQIVND (reference sequence). V dropped 3 bases and J dropped 9 bases, with 12 bases sitting between them. The CDR3 sequence is 13 residues long. The CDR3 DNA follows: TGTGCCAGTAGTATGTCCTCCGGGGGGCCCCAGCATTTT. Translated, it gives CASSMSSGGPQHF.

This clone has only one observation. The chain links TRBV5-1 to TRBJ2-2; unclear D gene. This CDR3 is built from 14 residues. Germline lookup yields CDR1 SGHRS and CDR2 YFSETQ. V shed 2 bases and J shed 4 bases, with 9 bases lying between them. The chain's CDR3 is CASSLQPTTGELFF. CDR3 DNA: TGCGCCAGCAGCTTACAGCCCACCACCGGGGAGCTGTTTTTT.

This chain links TRBV4-1 with TRBJ1-4, with 9 bases lining up with TRBD1. Trimming removed 5 bases from V and 6 bases from J; junction bases left unmatched: 10. Germline V gene data show CDR1 as MGHRA and CDR2 as YSYEKL. The CDR3 has 16 amino acids. The CDR3 bases are TGCGCCAGCAGCGGACACAACAGGGGGCTTGATGAAAAACTGTTTTTT. This translates into CASSGHNRGLDEKLFF.

Here the CDR3 reads CASSSSGVGNEQFF. In DNA form, the CDR3 reads TGTGCCAGCAGCTCATCCGGGGTGGGTAATGAGCAGTTCTTC. The V gene is TRBV11-3, the J gene TRBJ2-1; D might be TRBD2 (5 bases). With 4 bases removed from V and 7 bases from J, the gap between germline ends came to 14 bases. CDR1 SGHNT and CDR2 YENEEA come from the germline V gene. The CDR3 spans 14 residues.

The CDR3: CASSQMAATYEQYF. The CDR3 DNA follows: TGTGCCAGCAGTCAAATGGCAGCGACCTACGAGCAGTACTTC. The chain links TRBV7-8 to TRBJ2-7; D call uncertain. This CDR3 region has 14 residues. Trimming pared 6 bases from V and 2 bases from J, leaving 14 bases between. The germline gives CDR1 SGHVS, CDR2 FQNEAQ.

The CDR3 protein is CAWSASRTGIGEKLFF. CDR3 bases: TGTGCCTGGAGCGCCTCCCGGACAGGGATAGGCGAAAAACTGTTTTTT. This chain uses TRBV30 with TRBJ1-4, with 8 positions matching TRBD1. The CDR3 is 16 residues long. V gave up 3 bases and J gave up 8 bases; unmatched junction bases: 14. The germline CDR1 and CDR2 sequences are GTSNPN and SVGIG (reference sequence).

This sequence joins TRBV6-4 and TRBJ1-6, with 7 bases fitting TRBD1. This CDR3 has 14 amino acids. The ends lost 5 bases at V and 7 bases at J; junction bases unmatched: 5. Looked up from germline, CDR1 is MRHNA and CDR2 is SNTAGT. CDR3 nucleotide sequence: TGTGCCAGCAGTCCGGGACAGAGGAATTCACCCCTCCACTTT. It encodes CASSPGQRNSPLHF.

The chain employs TRBV6-1 and TRBJ2-1; D is possibly TRBD2 (6 bases). This CDR3 spans 13 amino acids. In germline, CDR1 is MNHNS, CDR2 SASEGT. The CDR3 nucleotides are TGTGCTGGTGGGAGGACCAATCGGGATGAGCAGTTCTTC. Protein product: CAGGRTNRDEQFF.

V usage is TRBV19 and J usage is TRBJ1-4, with a possible D match to TRBD1 (5 bases). V dropped 4 bases and J dropped 5 bases, with 14 bases sitting between them. From germline, CDR1 is LNHDA and CDR2 SQIVND (reference sequence). The CDR3 has 15 residues. The CDR3 DNA sequence: TGTGCCAGTAGTAGTGGCAGGGCCCGCAATGAAAAACTGTTTTTT. Amino acid sequence: CASSSGRARNEKLFF.